Below are 18 T cell receptor beta chains sequenced from a single sample in a study of shared clonotypes between healthy human individuals. Data came from immunoSEQ multiplex PCR; TCRdb stores just in-frame clones and leaves some out. The sample has hundreds of thousands of clones, 90% to 96% seen once; the top ten hold under 0.06%. Sequenced material: naive CD4+ T cells sorted from blood. Subset of the sample: CD45RA+ positively selected. Receptor source: a woman under 40 in good health.

This chain connects TRBV5-1 to TRBJ2-7, with D maybe TRBD1 (6 bases). From germline, CDR1 is SGHRS and CDR2 YFSETQ. The CDR3 is 14 residues long. The V end was cut by 4 bases, the J end by 1 base, with 12 bases between. The CDR3 region has the DNA TGCGCCAGCAGCAGGACAGTAGGGTCCTACGAGCAGTACTTC. Its translation is CASSRTVGSYEQYF.

The chain has TRBV25-1 and TRBJ1-1; weak D call: TRBD1 (5 bases). Trimming stripped 3 bases from V and 4 bases from J, with 12 bases between. Germline CDR1 reads MGHDK; CDR2 reads SYGVNS. This CDR3 region has 14 residues. The CDR3 region has the DNA TGTGCCAGCAGTGATCCCACCGGGGGCACTGAAGCTTTCTTT. Translation gives CASSDPTGGTEAFF.

The chain employs TRBV10-3 and TRBJ2-7, with TRBD1 matching over 7 bases. Per the germline V gene, CDR1 is ENHRY and CDR2 is SYGVKD. This CDR3 has 13 residues. V shed 10 bases, J shed 2 bases, and the junction held 8 bases outside the gene matches. Here the CDR3 reads CATRGQVTYEQYF. CDR3 nucleotides: TGTGCCACCCGAGGACAGGTCACCTACGAGCAGTACTTC.

This chain uses TRBV18 with TRBJ1-6; TRBD1 agrees at 8 bases. Trimming took 1 base from V and 8 from J; bases not matched to a gene: 4. CDR3 size: 15 residues. Germline CDR1 reads KGHSH; CDR2 reads LQKENI. CDR3 sequence: CASSPRQGKDSPLHF. CDR3 coding DNA: TGTGCCAGCTCACCACGACAGGGGAAAGATTCACCCCTCCACTTT.

The chain carries TRBV10-2 and TRBJ2-7; tentatively, D is TRBD1 (5 bases). The V gene lost 6 bases and the J gene lost 1 base, with 22 bases spanning the gap. Per germline, CDR1 WSHSY and CDR2 SAAADI. The CDR3 totals 17 residues. CDR3 loop: CASRPPGFNTRSYEQYF. The CDR3 region has the DNA TGCGCCAGCAGGCCTCCAGGGTTTAATACTCGGTCCTACGAGCAGTACTTC.

The chain is built from TRBV14 and TRBJ1-1; a weak D match, TRBD1 (6 bases). Per the germline V gene, CDR1 is SGHDN and CDR2 is FVKESK. CDR3 length: 15 residues. Trimming stripped 1 base from V and 5 bases from J, with 14 bases between. The CDR3 region is CASSQAPKGGTEAFF. Written as DNA, the CDR3 is TGTGCCAGCAGCCAAGCCCCCAAAGGGGGGACTGAAGCTTTCTTT.

The chain combines TRBV6-5 with TRBJ2-7; no definite D call. The CDR3 extends over 13 amino acids. Trimming shortened V by 5 bases and J by 6 bases, and 14 bases separated the two germline ends. Germline values: CDR1 MNHEY, CDR2 SVGAGI. The CDR3 spells CASSHPFLPEQYF. The CDR3 nucleotides are TGTGCCAGCAGTCACCCATTCCTCCCCGAGCAGTACTTC.

The chain uses TRBV30 and TRBJ1-2, with unresolved D. The V end lost 4 bases, the J end lost 4 bases, and 7 bases lay between the germline ends. CDR3 length equals 11 residues. Looked up from germline, CDR1 is GTSNPN and CDR2 is SVGIG (reference sequence). The CDR3 DNA follows: TGTGCCTGGATTAGGCGCTATGGCTACACCTTC. It yields the protein CAWIRRYGYTF.

The chain joins TRBV6-6 to TRBJ2-1; 7 bases map to TRBD1. Germline V gene sequence: CDR1 MNHNY, CDR2 SVGAGI (reference sequence). V was pared by 0 bases and J by 8 bases, with 7 bases of the junction left unmatched. The CDR3 consists of 15 residues. CDR3 protein: CASSYSPTGKDEQFF. Here the CDR3 DNA reads TGTGCCAGCAGTTACTCTCCGACAGGGAAGGATGAGCAGTTCTTC.

Details on this clone: This specimen includes other DNA sequences encoding the same CDR3. The V call is TRBV14, the J call TRBJ2-1; 12 bases line up with TRBD2. Germline CDR1 SGHDN, CDR2 FVKESK. J was trimmed by 7 bases and V by 4 bases; bases with no gene match: 5. The CDR3 spans 15 residues. The CDR3 bases are TGTGCCAGCAGCCTTCTAGCGGGAGGGCGTAATGAGCAGTTCTTC. Its translation is CASSLLAGGRNEQFF.

The chain links TRBV5-8 to TRBJ1-3; no clear D gene. CDR3 length: 16 amino acids. The V gene lost 0 bases and the J gene lost 1 base, with 11 bases spanning the gap. Germline V gene sequence: CDR1 SGHTS, CDR2 YDEGEE. The CDR3 sequence: CASSLAFTTSGNTIYF. CDR3 DNA sequence: TGTGCCAGCAGCTTGGCCTTCACAACTTCTGGAAACACCATATATTTT.

In the case of this clone: Within the sample, other DNA sequences also encode this same CDR3. The gene calls are TRBV28 and TRBJ1-1; no clear D. Germline loops: CDR1 MDHEN, CDR2 SYDVKM. Trimming left V 4 bases short and J 1 base short, with 10 bases between. The CDR3 is 14 amino acids. CDR3 residues: CASSSGTANTEAFF. CDR3 nucleotide sequence: TGTGCCAGCAGTTCGGGCACAGCGAACACTGAAGCTTTCTTT. The complete variable domain, with remaining parts taken from reference TRBV28 and TRBJ1-1, reads DVKVTQSSRYLVKRTGEKVFLECVQDMDHENMFWYRQDPGLGLRLIYFSYDVKMKEKGDIPEGYSVSREKKERFSLILESASTNQTSMYLCASSSGTANTEAFFGQGTRLTVV.

J is TRBJ1-5 and V is TRBV5-1; 9 nucleotides match TRBD1. The V gene end was trimmed by 4 bases and the J gene end by 5 bases; junction bases not matched to a gene: 7. Germline V lookup: CDR1 SGHRS, CDR2 YFSETQ. CDR3 length equals 15 residues. CDR3 DNA: TGCGCCAGCAGCAAGGACGGGACAGGGCATCAGCCCCAGCATTTT. It translates to CASSKDGTGHQPQHF.

The chain employs TRBV27 and TRBJ1-1, with 7 bases identical to TRBD1. The J segment lost 1 base and the V segment lost 5 bases, leaving 7 bases of the junction unmatched. The CDR3 is made up of 15 amino acids. Germline CDR1 is MNHEY and CDR2 is SMNVEV (reference sequence). The CDR3 DNA sequence: TGTGCCAGCAGTCGGACAGGTTCCACGAACACTGAAGCTTTCTTT. Translated: CASSRTGSTNTEAFF.

The CDR3 DNA sequence: TGTGCCAGCAGTGCCGGGGGAGGAACTGGGGAGCAGTACTTC. Its protein product is CASSAGGGTGEQYF. V usage is TRBV28 and J usage is TRBJ2-7, with D tentatively TRBD2 (6 bases). Germline V gives CDR1 MDHEN, CDR2 SYDVKM. The V end was cut by 5 bases, the J end by 7 bases, with 18 bases between. The CDR3 sequence is 14 residues long.

V is TRBV28 and J is TRBJ2-7; 9 nucleotides match TRBD2. With 6 bases clipped from V and 7 bases from J, the junction kept 13 bases outside the gene matches. Germline CDR1 and CDR2: MDHEN and SYDVKM. The CDR3 runs 15 residues. This CDR3 reads CASRSYFAGGWEQYF. The CDR3 bases are TGTGCCAGCAGGTCATACTTTGCGGGAGGGTGGGAGCAGTACTTC.

In this sample, this clone turned up once. This chain links TRBV28 with TRBJ1-2; 8 positions match TRBD1. The junction had 6 bases not matched to a gene; V was cut back by 9 bases and J by 0 bases. Germline V CDR1 and CDR2: MDHEN, SYDVKM. The CDR3 is made up of 14 amino acids. CDR3 sequence reads: CASWTGPANYGYTF. The CDR3, as DNA: TGTGCCAGTTGGACAGGGCCAGCTAACTATGGCTACACCTTC.

This sequence joins TRBV6-5 and TRBJ2-3; 8 nucleotides align to TRBD2. The ends lost 4 bases at V and 2 bases at J; junction bases unmatched: 5. Germline-derived CDR1 and CDR2 are MNHEY and SVGAGI. The CDR3 spans 15 residues. The CDR3 DNA reads TGTGCCAGCAGTTCCCGTAGCGGGACCACAGATACGCAGTATTTT. This codes for CASSSRSGTTDTQYF.